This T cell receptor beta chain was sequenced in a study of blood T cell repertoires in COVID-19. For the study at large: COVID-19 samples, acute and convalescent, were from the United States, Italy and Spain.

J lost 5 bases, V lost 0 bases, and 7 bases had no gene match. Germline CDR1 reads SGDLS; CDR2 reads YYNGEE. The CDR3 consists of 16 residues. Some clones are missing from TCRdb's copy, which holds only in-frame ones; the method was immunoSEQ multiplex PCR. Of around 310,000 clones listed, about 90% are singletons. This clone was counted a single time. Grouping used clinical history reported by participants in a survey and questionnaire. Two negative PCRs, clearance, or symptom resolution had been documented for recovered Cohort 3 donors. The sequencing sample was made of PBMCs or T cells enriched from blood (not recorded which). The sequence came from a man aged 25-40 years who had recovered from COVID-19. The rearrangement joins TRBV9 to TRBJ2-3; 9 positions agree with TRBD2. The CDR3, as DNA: TGTGCCAGCAGCGTAGGATGGCGGGGGGGAGTAGATACGCAGTATTTT. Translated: CASSVGWRGGVDTQYF.